These 31 T cell receptor beta chains came from one sample sequenced in a study of regulatory T cells in long-lasting Graves disease. Time point described: newly diagnosed GD, antithyroid drugs for less than 3 months. The TCR library was made from RNA extracted from PBMCs. Arm-PCR of CDR3 regions and iRepertoire HTBI primers were the basis on which TCR beta libraries were built. TCRdb re-called the multiplex PCR reads with MiXCR, one entry per CDR3 protein. The sample carries 500,000 or so distinct CDR3 sequences, around 15% recorded once. This sample was also put to use in a study of T cells in Graves' hyperthyroidism and ophthalmopathy.

Source: peripheral blood mononuclear cells (PBMCs), taken at new diagnosis, from a patient treated with antithyroid drugs. These receptors were taken from a man aged 35 to 55 with Graves disease.

In its sample, this clonotype was seen many times. V is TRBV10-3 and J is TRBJ2-5, with 9 bases lining up with TRBD1. This CDR3 has 14 residues. V gave up 8 bases and J gave up 2 bases; unmatched junction bases: 6. Germline CDR1 ENHRY, CDR2 SYGVKD. The CDR3 loop reads CAIGGTGIQETQYF. For the CDR3, the DNA is TGTGCCATCGGCGGGACAGGGATACAAGAGACCCAGTACTTC.

There are many counts of this clonotype. CDR3: CASSLFDTEAFF. In DNA form, the CDR3 reads TGTGCCAGCAGTCTCTTTGACACTGAAGCTTTCTTT. The chain links TRBV6-2 or TRBV6-3 to TRBJ1-1; D is undetermined. The CDR3 length is 12 residues. V lost 5 bases and J 3 bases, leaving 7 bases between the germline ends. CDR1 and CDR2 (germline): MNHEY, SVGEGT.

This clonotype was detected a few times. V usage is TRBV20-1 and J usage is TRBJ2-5, with D possibly TRBD1 on 5 matching bases. The CDR3 has 11 amino acids. Germline CDR1 and CDR2: DFQATT and SNEGSKA (reference sequence). V shed 5 bases and J shed 2 bases, with 6 bases lying between them. For the CDR3, the DNA is TGCAGTGCTGCAGGGCAAGAGACCCAGTACTTC. Translated: CSAAGQETQYF.

This clonotype was observed at least ten times. The V gene is TRBV12-3 or TRBV12-4, the J gene TRBJ2-4; D is undetermined. V was trimmed by 5 bases and J by 6 bases, leaving 14 bases between them. This CDR3 contains 14 residues. CDR3 amino acids: CASSPHHRGNIQYF. For the CDR3, the DNA is TGTGCCAGCAGTCCCCATCACAGAGGAAACATTCAGTACTTC.

This clonotype was detected only a few times. With a much larger clone just one base away, this may be a read error. The gene calls are TRBV5-5 and TRBJ2-7; TRBD1 agrees at 9 bases. The CDR3 has 16 residues. CDR1 SGHKS and CDR2 YYEKEE come from the germline V gene (reference sequence). V trimming: 4 bases; J trimming: 7 bases; junction bases outside the gene matches: 15. The CDR3, as DNA: TGTGCCAGCAGCAGGGGGGGGACAGGGCAGAGGAATGAGCAGTACTTC. This encodes CASSRGGTGQRNEQYF.

A few counts support this clonotype. The CDR3 DNA sequence: TGCAGTGCTCCCGGGACAGTCGATGAAAAACTGTTTTTT. This translates into CSAPGTVDEKLFF. The chain links TRBV20-1 to TRBJ1-4, with 7 bases fitting TRBD1. V shed 5 bases and J 6 bases; nucleotides not matched to a gene: 6. CDR3 length: 13 residues. Germline CDR1 is DFQATT and CDR2 is SNEGSKA (reference sequence).

In this sample, this clonotype turned up many times. The CDR3 region is CAWSVQVWETQYF. The CDR3, as DNA: TGTGCCTGGAGTGTACAAGTGTGGGAGACCCAGTACTTC. The rearrangement links TRBV30 to TRBJ2-5; D not resolved. The V end lost 0 bases, the J end lost 5 bases, and 10 bases lay between the germline ends. The CDR3 is 13 amino acids. The germline CDR1 and CDR2 sequences are GTSNPN and SVGIG (reference sequence).

In its sample, this clonotype was seen many times. The chain joins TRBV4-1 to TRBJ1-1; D is ambiguous. CDR3 size: 15 residues. Per germline, CDR1 MGHRA and CDR2 YSYEKL. Trimming removed 0 bases at V and 0 bases at J, with 8 bases between. The CDR3 nucleotides are TGCGCCAGCAGCCAAGATCACAGTCTGAACACTGAAGCTTTCTTT. The encoded protein is CASSQDHSLNTEAFF.

This clonotype was seen at least ten times. The chain is built from TRBV6-1 and TRBJ1-5; D gene unclear. Trimming removed 2 bases at V and 0 bases at J, with 20 bases between. The CDR3 is 19 residues long. Germline V gene data show CDR1 as MNHNS and CDR2 as SASEGT. In nucleotides, the CDR3 is TGTGCCAGCAGTGAAAACTTCTTTACAGATCTATATAGCAATCAGCCCCAGCATTTT. This codes for CASSENFFTDLYSNQPQHF.

This clonotype was detected many times. This chain links TRBV24-1 with TRBJ2-1, with 7 bases identical to TRBD2. After removal of 2 bases from V and 8 bases from J, the junction contained 14 bases not matched to a gene. CDR1 and CDR2 (germline): KGHDR, SFDVKD. The CDR3 consists of 17 residues. The CDR3 loop reads CATSDWGGATGGDEQFF. The CDR3 DNA follows: TGTGCCACCAGTGATTGGGGAGGGGCCACAGGCGGCGATGAGCAGTTCTTC.

This clonotype showed up many times. The chain employs TRBV11-3 and TRBJ2-3; D unclear. This CDR3 is built from 13 residues. V lost 4 bases, J lost 6 bases, and 11 bases lay in between. Germline CDR1 is SGHNT and CDR2 is YENEEA. The CDR3 region is CASSYGPEDTQYF. As DNA, the CDR3 is TGTGCCAGCAGCTACGGACCAGAGGATACGCAGTATTTT.

This clonotype was seen many times. The genes are TRBV20-1 and TRBJ1-5; D is perhaps TRBD1 (5 bases). Germline CDR1 DFQATT, CDR2 SNEGSKA (reference sequence). The CDR3 runs 20 residues. Trimming took 2 bases from V and 2 from J, leaving 28 bases between them. The CDR3 reads CSARSSRDLTLGIGNQPQHF. Here the CDR3 DNA reads TGCAGTGCTAGATCTTCTCGGGACCTAACGTTAGGGATTGGCAATCAGCCCCAGCATTTT.

This clonotype was detected many times. The chain links TRBV29-1 to TRBJ1-2; TRBD1 agrees at 8 bases. Unmatched junction bases numbered 9, after V lost 5 bases and J lost 7 bases. The CDR3 spans 13 residues. The germline V gene encodes CDR1 SQVTM and CDR2 ANQGSEA. The CDR3: CSVLSDRVSGYTF. The CDR3 bases are TGCAGCGTTCTCTCGGACAGGGTCAGTGGCTACACCTTC.

This clonotype was recorded many times. Here the CDR3 reads CSAAKGITYEQYF. The DNA for the CDR3 is TGCAGTGCTGCGAAGGGGATTACCTACGAGCAGTACTTC. The V gene is TRBV20-1, the J gene TRBJ2-7, with a tentative D call TRBD1 (5 bases). This CDR3 spans 13 amino acids. Germline lookup yields CDR1 DFQATT and CDR2 SNEGSKA (reference sequence). Trimming removed 5 bases at V and 2 bases at J, with 13 bases between.

Remarks on this clonotype: Given a much more abundant clone one base away, this may be a read error. The rearrangement uses TRBV7-2 and TRBJ2-1, with TRBD2 matching 7 bases. CDR1 SGHTA and CDR2 FQGNSA come from the germline V gene. The CDR3 spans 14 residues. Trimming at V came to 1 base and at J to 9 bases, leaving 6 bases not matched to a gene. The CDR3 region is CASSLGGGSPEQFF. The CDR3 nucleotides read TGTGCCAGCAGCTTAGGGGGCGGGAGTCCTGAGCAGTTCTTC. Drawing the rest from reference TRBV7-2 and TRBJ2-1, the complete variable domain is GAGVSQSPSNKVTEKGKDVELRCDPISGHTALYWYRQSLGQGLEFLIYFQGNSAPDKSGLPSDRFSAERTGGSVSTLTIQRTQQEDSAVYLCASSLGGGSPEQFFGPGTRLTVL.

This clonotype was seen ten or more times. The rearrangement joins TRBV24-1 to TRBJ2-3, with 7 nucleotides matching TRBD2. Germline trimming cut 4 bases from V and 4 bases from J; bases unmatched to any gene: 7. The CDR3 loop spans 15 amino acids. The germline CDR1 and CDR2 sequences are KGHDR and SFDVKD. The CDR3 DNA sequence: TGTGCCACCAGTGACCGGACTAGAGGAGCAGATACGCAGTATTTT. Its protein product is CATSDRTRGADTQYF.

The sample holds a few counts of this clonotype. The V and J genes are TRBV30 and TRBJ2-3; 13 bases are shared with TRBD2. Germline CDR1 and CDR2: GTSNPN and SVGIG (reference sequence). The CDR3 covers 18 residues. After removal of 0 bases from V and 1 base from J, the junction contained 7 bases not matched to a gene. In DNA, the CDR3 is TGTGCCTGGAGTGTGGAAACGGGACTAGCGGGACGCACAGATACGCAGTATTTT. Protein product: CAWSVETGLAGRTDTQYF.

This clonotype was detected ten times or more. The CDR3 sequence is CASTSRTDYGYTF. CDR3 coding DNA: TGTGCCAGCACCTCAAGGACAGACTATGGCTACACCTTC. The V call is TRBV28, the J call TRBJ1-2; TRBD1 might be the D (6 bases). The length of the CDR3 is 13 residues. The germline V gene has CDR1 MDHEN and CDR2 SYDVKM. V lost 7 bases and J lost 3, with 12 bases in between.

This clonotype was found many times. This chain uses TRBV28 with TRBJ2-1, with TRBD2 identical over 16 bases. CDR3 size: 19 residues. Germline V gives CDR1 MDHEN, CDR2 SYDVKM. The V and J ends lost 6 bases and 0 bases, in that order; junction bases with no gene match: 8. The CDR3 DNA is TGTGCCAGCAGGGGGGGGACTAGCGGGAGGGTTAGCTCCTACAATGAGCAGTTCTTC. Translating it yields CASRGGTSGRVSSYNEQFF.

This clonotype was recorded at least ten times. The chain combines TRBV7-3 with TRBJ2-5, with D perhaps TRBD1 (6 bases). The J call may not be correct, given that the DNA end is closer to TRBJ2-1. CDR1 SGHTA and CDR2 FQGTGA come from the germline V gene. The CDR3 runs to 12 residues. CDR3 DNA: TGTGCCAGCAGCCCGCAGGGGTATGAGCAGTTCTTC. It encodes CASSPQGYEQFF.

This clonotype was seen repeatedly, ten times or more. The genes are TRBV11-3 and TRBJ2-1, with TRBD2 identical over 7 bases. Germline V CDR1 and CDR2: SGHNT, YENEEA. Trimming took 1 base from V and 8 from J; bases not matched to a gene: 8. This CDR3 spans 15 amino acids. CDR3 bases: TGTGCCAGCAGCTTAGGCTCCGCGGGGGATGATGAGCAGTTCTTC. It yields the protein CASSLGSAGDDEQFF.

Points on this clonotype: One end of the junction fails to match germline, which may point to a read error. This rearrangement joins TRBV20-1 to TRBJ2-7, with D unclear. Germline V gene lookup returns CDR1 DFQATT and CDR2 SNEGSKA (reference sequence). The CDR3 sequence is 17 residues long. The CDR3 DNA reads TGCAGTGCGAGAGATTTGGGCCCCCGGGCCCTCTCCTACGAGCAGTACTTC. This codes for CSARDLGPRALSYEQYF.

Only a few counts were recorded for this clonotype. This chain connects TRBV7-2 to TRBJ2-7; 9 bases agree with TRBD1. The ends lost 1 base at V and 7 bases at J; junction bases unmatched: 5. Germline CDR1 reads SGHTA; CDR2 reads FQGNSA. This CDR3 comprises 14 residues. CDR3 amino acids: CASSLGTGGREQYF. As DNA, the CDR3 is TGTGCCAGCAGCTTAGGAACAGGGGGCAGAGAGCAGTACTTC.

This clonotype was detected many times. The V gene is TRBV12-3 or TRBV12-4, the J gene TRBJ1-1; 8 nucleotides match TRBD1. Trimming took 5 bases from V and 4 from J; bases not matched to a gene: 9. This CDR3 spans 15 amino acids. CDR3 coding DNA: TGTGCCAGCAGTCCGCGGACAGGGACGGGCACTGAAGCTTTCTTT. It encodes CASSPRTGTGTEAFF.

This clonotype occurred many times. The chain is built from TRBV6-1 and TRBJ1-1; D is ambiguous. CDR1 is MNHNS, CDR2 SASEGT, per germline. The CDR3 is 13 residues long. V lost 5 bases, J lost 8 bases, and 15 bases lay in between. This CDR3 is CASSNSPRAEAFF. Here the CDR3 DNA reads TGTGCCAGCAGTAACTCACCACGGGCCGAAGCTTTCTTT.

This clonotype has at least ten counts. The chain has TRBV29-1 and TRBJ2-7, with 11 bases matching TRBD2. V shed 5 bases and J 4 bases; nucleotides not matched to a gene: 7. The CDR3 has 14 amino acids. Germline CDR1 is SQVTM and CDR2 is ANQGSEA. CDR3 nucleotides: TGCAGCGTTCTAGCGGGAGGTCTGGCGTACGAGCAGTACTTC. It codes for CSVLAGGLAYEQYF.

This clonotype was seen ten or more times. This chain uses TRBV5-6 with TRBJ1-5; D is possibly TRBD1 (6 bases). V lost 4 bases to trimming and J lost 9 bases, with 11 bases between them. This CDR3 is built from 12 residues. The germline V gene encodes CDR1 SGHDT and CDR2 YYEEEE. The CDR3 nucleotides read TGTGCCAGCAGCCGGACAGTTGGGCCCCAGCATTTT. This codes for CASSRTVGPQHF.

This clonotype was seen at least ten times. The rearrangement links TRBV28 to TRBJ2-3, with D possibly matching TRBD2 (6 bases). The V end was cut by 6 bases, the J end by 5 bases, with 18 bases between. The germline V gene has CDR1 MDHEN and CDR2 SYDVKM. This CDR3 is built from 15 residues. The CDR3 DNA is TGTGCCAGCAGCCCTCCAGGCGGGGCGAGAGATACGCAGTATTTT. It is translated as CASSPPGGARDTQYF.

Ten or more counts support this clonotype. The chain recombines TRBV24-1 with TRBJ2-3; TRBD1 or TRBD2 may be the D gene (5 bases each). V was trimmed by 4 bases and J by 4 bases, leaving 32 bases between them. CDR3 size: 21 residues. Per germline, CDR1 KGHDR and CDR2 SFDVKD. CDR3 coding DNA: TGTGCCACCAGTGACTCGGGGCCCACACGATTAGGATTCGGGACCGCAGATACGCAGTATTTT. Protein product: CATSDSGPTRLGFGTADTQYF.

This clonotype has more than one count but fewer than ten. The chain carries TRBV14 and TRBJ2-1; TRBD2 matches 10 bases. Germline V gene data show CDR1 as SGHDN and CDR2 as FVKESK. This CDR3 spans 17 amino acids. V dropped 6 bases and J dropped 7; count of bases not matched to a gene: 15. CDR3 in amino acids: CASSVRTSGREYNEQFF. CDR3 in DNA: TGTGCCAGCAGTGTCCGGACTAGCGGAAGGGAGTATAATGAGCAGTTCTTC.

This clonotype was counted between two and nine times. The chain carries TRBV4-1 and TRBJ1-1; 10 bases map to TRBD1. The V and J ends lost 0 bases and 4 bases, in that order; junction bases with no gene match: 8. CDR3 length: 17 amino acids. CDR1 MGHRA and CDR2 YSYEKL come from the germline V gene. CDR3 protein: CASSQDWKGTGATEAFF. The CDR3, as DNA: TGCGCCAGCAGCCAAGATTGGAAAGGGACAGGGGCCACTGAAGCTTTCTTT.